Presented here are 20 T cell receptor beta chains from one specimen sequenced in a study of a mutant IDH1 vaccine in newly diagnosed glioma. Profiling relied on immunoSEQ multiplex PCR, and the TCRdb table lists in-frame clones only, not all of them. The top ten hold about 5% of the sample, which has approximately 56,000 clones, almost 65% seen once. No antigens are known for them. As to time point: week 47, end of study. Vaccine doses each comprised 300 ug of mutant IDH1 20-mer peptide, with topical imiquimod. The sequenced sample was peripheral blood mononuclear cells (PBMCs), obtained from a glioma patient whose treatment included an IDH1 peptide vaccine. Source of these receptors: a man aged 40-55 years with glioma. Some clones in this sample may be carry-over from other donors' samples.

This rearrangement joins TRBV5-6 to TRBJ2-7; the D is unclear. Germline CDR1 SGHDT, CDR2 YYEEEE. CDR3 size: 12 residues. Trimming pared 3 bases from V and 1 base from J, leaving 5 bases between. The CDR3: CASSSGSYEQYF. CDR3 in DNA: TGTGCCAGCAGCTCCGGATCCTACGAGCAGTACTTC. Filled out from reference TRBV5-6 and TRBJ2-7, the complete variable domain reads DAGVTQSPTHLIKTRGQQVTLRCSPKSGHDTVSWYQQALGQGPQFIFQYYEEEERQRGNFPDRFSGHQFPNYSSELNVNALLLGDSALYLCASSSGSYEQYFGPGTRLTVT.

This clone has a handful of counts. The chain links TRBV7-8 to TRBJ1-1; possibly TRBD1 for D (5 bases). The CDR3 is 13 amino acids. Trimming stripped 1 base from V and 3 bases from J, with 6 bases between. From germline, CDR1 is SGHVS and CDR2 FQNEAQ. As DNA, the CDR3 is TGTGCCAGCAGCTTAGACAGGTACACTGAAGCTTTCTTT. Its protein product is CASSLDRYTEAFF.

The genes are TRBV2 and TRBJ2-2; TRBD2 agrees at 15 bases. Germline-derived CDR1 and CDR2 are SNHLY and FYNNEI. The ends lost 10 bases at V and 3 bases at J; junction bases unmatched: 6. This CDR3 has 16 residues. For the CDR3, the DNA is TGTGCCATCACGAGGACTAGCGGGGGGGACACCGGGGAGCTGTTTTTT. Protein: CAITRTSGGDTGELFF.

This chain uses TRBV10-3 with TRBJ2-7; 8 bases agree with TRBD1. The CDR3 consists of 14 residues. Germline V gene lookup returns CDR1 ENHRY and CDR2 SYGVKD. The ends lost 2 bases at V and 3 bases at J; junction bases unmatched: 3. CDR3 in amino acids: CAISEADRVYEQYF. CDR3 bases: TGTGCCATCAGTGAGGCGGACAGGGTCTACGAGCAGTACTTC.

The rearrangement joins TRBV19 to TRBJ1-1; D uncertain. V shed 2 bases and J shed 6 bases, with 7 bases lying between them. This CDR3 comprises 12 residues. Germline V gene sequence: CDR1 LNHDA, CDR2 SQIVND (reference sequence). Written as DNA, the CDR3 is TGTGCCAGTAGTATAAGAGGCTCTGAAGCTTTCTTT. It translates to CASSIRGSEAFF.

The table lists this clone with a count of one. The chain is built from TRBV27 and TRBJ1-5; tentatively, D is TRBD1 (5 bases). Looked up from germline, CDR1 is MNHEY and CDR2 is SMNVEV (reference sequence). V lost 2 bases, J lost 0 bases, and 14 bases lay in between. The CDR3 contains 17 residues. CDR3 sequence (DNA): TGTGCCAGCAGTTTAGCGGGACCCGGAGTTAGCAATCAGCCCCAGCATTTT. This codes for CASSLAGPGVSNQPQHF.

This clone was picked up a small number of times. The rearrangement joins TRBV30 to TRBJ1-5, with D maybe TRBD1 (5 bases). The CDR3 is 14 amino acids. The germline V gene has CDR1 GTSNPN and CDR2 SVGIG (reference sequence). The germline V and J ends were trimmed by 3 bases and 0 bases, with 9 bases remaining between them. The CDR3 sequence: CAWSLDISNQPQHF. CDR3 coding DNA: TGTGCCTGGAGCTTGGACATTAGCAATCAGCCCCAGCATTTT.

This clone appeared once. For the CDR3, the DNA is TGTGCCAGCAGCTGGGGGAATCAGCCCCAGCATTTT. Translating gives CASSWGNQPQHF. The gene calls are TRBV7-9 and TRBJ1-5; a weak D match, TRBD1 (5 bases). Germline lookup yields CDR1 SEHNR and CDR2 FQNEAQ (reference sequence). V was clipped by 4 bases and J by 4 bases, with 5 bases between them. The CDR3 spans 12 residues.

The V and J genes are TRBV25-1 and TRBJ2-7, with D unclear. The CDR3 has 15 amino acids. Germline CDR1 reads MGHDK; CDR2 reads SYGVNS. Trimming took off 3 bases at V and 2 bases at J, with 14 bases between the two ends. CDR3 in amino acids: CASSDPHGAAYEQYF. In nucleotides, the CDR3 is TGTGCCAGCAGTGATCCCCACGGAGCTGCCTACGAGCAGTACTTC.

The CDR3 bases are TGTGCCTGGAGTATGGACAGCTACGAGCAGTACTTC. Protein product: CAWSMDSYEQYF. The chain has TRBV30 and TRBJ2-7, with a weak D call TRBD1 (6 bases). Per germline, CDR1 GTSNPN and CDR2 SVGIG (reference sequence). The V gene lost 2 bases and the J gene lost 3 bases, with 8 bases spanning the gap. CDR3 length: 12 residues.

This rearrangement joins TRBV11-2 to TRBJ2-2, with D perhaps matching TRBD1 (7 bases). CDR1 and CDR2 from the germline V gene are SGHAT and FQNNGV. This CDR3 is built from 16 residues. V was pared by 3 bases and J by 7 bases, with 18 bases between. CDR3 sequence reads: CASSFKSRGEVGELFF. The CDR3, as DNA: TGTGCCAGCAGCTTCAAAAGCAGGGGGGAGGTCGGGGAGCTGTTTTTT.

By share, this clone ranks as medium-sized. CDR3 region: CASSETSGGYNEQFF. The CDR3 DNA reads TGTGCCAGCAGTGAAACTAGCGGGGGGTACAATGAGCAGTTCTTC. The V gene is TRBV6-1, the J gene TRBJ2-1; TRBD2 matches 12 bases. CDR1 and CDR2 from the germline V gene are MNHNS and SASEGT. After removal of 2 bases from V and 4 bases from J, the junction contained 0 bases not matched to a gene. The CDR3 runs 15 residues.

The V gene is TRBV19, the J gene TRBJ2-7; 8 nucleotides match TRBD2. The CDR3 spans 14 residues. Trimming removed 4 bases from V and 1 base from J; junction bases left unmatched: 3. Germline V gene lookup returns CDR1 LNHDA and CDR2 SQIVND (reference sequence). CDR3 DNA: TGTGCCAGTAGTACGGAGCGGGGGTCCTACGAGCAGTACTTC. Protein: CASSTERGSYEQYF.

This clone was seen just once. This chain joins TRBV5-6 and TRBJ1-2; TRBD1 is a possible D gene (6 bases). There are 14 residues in the CDR3. Trimming stripped 4 bases from V and 7 bases from J, with 17 bases between. Germline CDR1 is SGHDT and CDR2 is YYEEEE. CDR3 DNA: TGTGCCAGCAGCACCCGTTACAGGGATTCTGGCTACACCTTC. This sequence encodes CASSTRYRDSGYTF.

This clone turned up a few times. The chain employs TRBV7-9 and TRBJ2-7; no definite D call. CDR3 length: 13 residues. Germline lookup yields CDR1 SEHNR and CDR2 FQNEAQ (reference sequence). V was trimmed by 2 bases and J by 2 bases, leaving 7 bases between them. In DNA, the CDR3 is TGTGCCAGCAGCTTATCTGACCCCTACGAGCAGTACTTC. Residues: CASSLSDPYEQYF.

The chain couples TRBV6-5 to TRBJ1-6, with D maybe TRBD1 (5 bases). Germline values: CDR1 MNHEY, CDR2 SVGAGI. V shed 6 bases and J shed 7 bases, with 13 bases lying between them. The CDR3 has 14 residues. The CDR3 here is CASSRGRENSPLHF. CDR3 coding DNA: TGTGCCAGCAGCCGTGGCAGGGAGAATTCACCCCTCCACTTT.

V and J are TRBV6-1 and TRBJ1-1; D is unresolved. V was clipped by 7 bases and J by 1 base, with 10 bases between them. CDR1 is MNHNS and CDR2 is SASEGT in the germline V gene. The CDR3 is 13 residues long. The CDR3 DNA follows: TGTGCCAGCAAAAGAACCCGGAACACTGAAGCTTTCTTT. Protein sequence: CASKRTRNTEAFF.

This chain uses TRBV18 with TRBJ1-1, with D possibly matching TRBD1 (6 bases). V lost 6 bases to trimming and J lost 2 bases, with 16 bases between them. Germline CDR1 and CDR2: KGHSH and LQKENI. CDR3 length equals 15 residues. This chain's CDR3 is CASSQSTGSNTEAFF. CDR3 nucleotides: TGTGCCAGCTCCCAGTCAACAGGGAGTAACACTGAAGCTTTCTTT.

The genes are TRBV18 and TRBJ2-2, with no clear D. The CDR3 extends over 15 amino acids. V was clipped by 2 bases and J by 0 bases, with 7 bases between them. Germline assignment: CDR1 KGHSH and CDR2 LQKENI. The DNA for the CDR3 is TGTGCCAGCTCACCAAGTCTTTCGAACACCGGGGAGCTGTTTTTT. The encoded protein is CASSPSLSNTGELFF.

The chain carries TRBV12-1 and TRBJ1-4; the table's D call of TRBD1 was not tested on the DNA. TRBV12-1 is a recognized pseudogene. The CDR3 has 15 amino acids. The chain's CDR3 is CATRNRGPTNEKLFF. In DNA, the CDR3 is TGTGCCACCAGAAACAGGGGGCCAACTAATGAAAAACTGTTTTTT.